The 14 T cell receptor beta chains in this list originate from one sample, sequenced in a study of blood T cell repertoires in COVID-19 (dated by TCRdb to about 2020). Libraries were prepared through the immunoSEQ multiplex PCR assay. Held by TCRdb, this immuneACCESS table contains in-frame sequences only and omits some clones. Under half of the omission traces to an unresolved V gene where checked; the cause of the rest is unknown. This sample lists around 150,000 clones; roughly 87% were detected once. The ten largest account for approximately 10% of the sample. The sample comprised PBMCs or T cells enriched from blood (not recorded which). All receptors derive from a man aged 45 to 65 who had recovered from COVID-19.

This clone appeared a single time. The chain employs TRBV28 and TRBJ1-3; perhaps TRBD1 as D (5 bases). Trimming removed 1 base from V and 7 bases from J, with 14 bases in between. Germline CDR1 is MDHEN and CDR2 is SYDVKM. This CDR3 region has 15 residues. CDR3 protein: CASSLSTARGNTIYF. The CDR3 nucleotides read TGTGCCAGCAGTTTATCGACAGCCCGCGGTAACACCATATATTTT.

The chain links TRBV7-2 to TRBJ1-5; 9 nucleotides match TRBD1. V shed 5 bases and J 2 bases; nucleotides not matched to a gene: 7. CDR3 length: 16 amino acids. Germline V gene data show CDR1 as SGHTA and CDR2 as FQGNSA. The CDR3 here is CASSADTGGGNQPQHF. Written as DNA, the CDR3 is TGTGCCAGCAGCGCAGACACAGGGGGCGGCAATCAGCCCCAGCATTTT.

The chain uses TRBV5-1 and TRBJ1-2; no reliable D call. V lost 0 bases and J lost 6, with 12 bases in between. Germline V CDR1 and CDR2: SGHRS, YFSETQ. The CDR3 covers 14 residues. CDR3: CASSLDSSLHGYTF. CDR3 DNA: TGCGCCAGCAGCTTGGACAGTTCTCTTCATGGCTACACCTTC.

This clone was detected a few times. The chain links TRBV4-2 to TRBJ2-1; D remains ambiguous. Per germline, CDR1 LGHNA and CDR2 YNFKEQ. The CDR3 covers 14 residues. V shed 3 bases and J shed 9 bases, with 15 bases lying between them. The CDR3 DNA reads as TGTGCCAGCAGCCAGAGCCCGGCTCAGGTTGAGCAGTTCTTC. Translating it yields CASSQSPAQVEQFF.

This chain links TRBV7-9 with TRBJ2-3; D might be TRBD2 (5 bases). Germline CDR1 and CDR2: SEHNR and FQNEAQ (reference sequence). The CDR3 runs to 12 residues. Trimming removed 10 bases at V and 1 base at J, with 9 bases between. The CDR3 loop reads CATQRGTDTQYF. CDR3 bases: TGTGCCACACAGAGGGGCACAGATACGCAGTATTTT. Based on the CDR3 plus reference TRBV7-9 and TRBJ2-3, the full variable domain is DTGVSQNPRHKITKRGQNVTFRCDPISEHNRLYWYRQTLGQGPEFLTYFQNEAQLEKSRLLSDRFSAERPKGSFSTLEIQRTEQGDSAMYLCATQRGTDTQYFGPGTRLTVL.

This clone was detected once. V is TRBV10-3 and J is TRBJ2-7; a weak D match, TRBD1 (5 bases). Trimming cost V 0 bases and J 2 bases, with 20 bases left between them. Germline CDR1 reads ENHRY; CDR2 reads SYGVKD. The CDR3 runs to 18 residues. The CDR3 loop reads CAISESISPTVPAYEQYF. CDR3 nucleotides: TGTGCCATCAGTGAGTCGATTTCCCCGACAGTACCAGCCTACGAGCAGTACTTC.

V usage is TRBV5-1 and J usage is TRBJ1-2; possible D gene TRBD1, 5 bases. Per the germline V gene, CDR1 is SGHRS and CDR2 is YFSETQ. This CDR3 has 17 amino acids. V gave up 0 bases and J gave up 8 bases, with 23 bases separating them. The DNA for the CDR3 is TGCGCCAGCAGCTTGGATGGGGGGTTCTTCGCAGTAGAAGGCTACACCTTC. As protein: CASSLDGGFFAVEGYTF. The variable domain in full, completed from reference TRBV5-1 and TRBJ1-2, reads KAGVTQTPRYLIKTRGQQVTLSCSPISGHRSVSWYQQTPGQGLQFLFEYFSETQRNKGNFPGRFSGRQFSNSRSEMNVSTLELGDSALYLCASSLDGGFFAVEGYTFGSGTRLTVV.

As to this clone: Additional DNA sequences in this sample encode the identical CDR3. V gene TRBV19 combines with J gene TRBJ2-4, with 9 bases fitting TRBD1. In germline, CDR1 is LNHDA, CDR2 SQIVND (reference sequence). V dropped 9 bases and J dropped 4; count of bases not matched to a gene: 7. The CDR3 has 14 amino acids. The CDR3 is CASRRGTGKNIQYF. The CDR3 coding sequence is TGTGCCAGCAGACGTGGGACAGGGAAAAACATTCAGTACTTC.

The chain uses TRBV5-6 and TRBJ2-5; 7 bases line up with TRBD2. The junction had 3 bases not matched to a gene; V was cut back by 0 bases and J by 1 base. The germline V gene has CDR1 SGHDT and CDR2 YYEEEE. The CDR3 is made up of 15 amino acids. CDR3 DNA: TGTGCCAGCAGCTTGGCGGGGGGTCCCCAAGAGACCCAGTACTTC. Its protein is CASSLAGGPQETQYF.

The chain recombines TRBV10-3 with TRBJ2-2, with D maybe TRBD1 (7 bases). The germline V gene has CDR1 ENHRY and CDR2 SYGVKD. V was shortened by 2 bases and J by 7 bases, with 14 bases between the two germline ends. The CDR3 totals 15 residues. CDR3 DNA: TGTGCCATCAGTGAGGCGAGACAGGGAGGCGGGGAGCTGTTTTTT. It specifies CAISEARQGGGELFF.

Regarding this clone: An end of the junction does not agree with germline; a read error may underlie this. V is TRBV7-7 and J is TRBJ2-7; 7 bases fit TRBD2. The germline V gene encodes CDR1 SSHAT and CDR2 FNYEAQ (reference sequence). This CDR3 is 15 amino acids long. The CDR3: CASSAHVGGTYEQYF. The DNA of the CDR3 is TGTGCTAGCAGCGCCCACGTCGGGGGGACCTACGAGCAGTACTTC. The whole variable domain, filled in from reference TRBV7-7 and TRBJ2-7, reads GAGVSQSPRYKVTKRGQDVTLRCDPISSHATLYWYQQALGQGPEFLTYFNYEAQPDKSGLPSDRFSAERPEGSISTLTIQRTEQRDSAMYRCASSAHVGGTYEQYFGPGTRLTVT.

The rearrangement joins TRBV9 to TRBJ2-2; D not resolved. There are 15 residues in the CDR3. The germline gives CDR1 SGDLS, CDR2 YYNGEE. The V gene lost 4 bases and the J gene lost 3 bases, with 13 bases spanning the gap. CDR3 bases: TGTGCCAGCAGCCCAAGCACAGTCGACACCGGGGAGCTGTTTTTT. It codes for CASSPSTVDTGELFF. Full variable domain (missing parts from reference TRBV9 and TRBJ2-2): DSGVTQTPKHLITATGQRVTLRCSPRSGDLSVYWYQQSLDQGLQFLIQYYNGEERAKGNILERFSAQQFPDLHSELNLSSLELGDSALYFCASSPSTVDTGELFFGEGSRLTVL.

In DNA form, the CDR3 reads TGTGCCAGCAGCTTCTTAGGACACCTCCACTCAACTAATGAAAAACTGTTTTTT. Translation: CASSFLGHLHSTNEKLFF. The chain joins TRBV5-6 to TRBJ1-4; D possibly corresponds to TRBD1 (5 bases). The germline gives CDR1 SGHDT, CDR2 YYEEEE. This CDR3 contains 18 residues. V gave up 2 bases and J gave up 0 bases, with 17 bases separating them. The full variable domain, in which reference TRBV5-6 and TRBJ1-4 provide the parts outside the CDR3, is DAGVTQSPTHLIKTRGQQVTLRCSPKSGHDTVSWYQQALGQGPQFIFQYYEEEERQRGNFPDRFSGHQFPNYSSELNVNALLLGDSALYLCASSFLGHLHSTNEKLFFGSGTQLSVL.

This chain uses TRBV7-2 with TRBJ1-3; no clear D gene. The CDR3 covers 13 residues. Germline V gene sequence: CDR1 SGHTA, CDR2 FQGNSA. Trimming took 3 bases from V and 8 from J, leaving 11 bases between them. The CDR3 reads CASSLSLRDTIYF. Written as DNA, the CDR3 is TGTGCCAGCAGCTTGAGTCTTCGGGACACCATATATTTT.